This T cell receptor beta chain was recovered during a study of monozygotic twins with inflammatory bowel disease. Blood (approximately 2.5 ml) was collected from every donor individually. CDR3 length: 14 amino acids. CDR1 MNHEY and CDR2 SVGEGT come from the germline V gene. Reprocessing the 5' RACE reads, TCRdb reports a single entry for every CDR3 protein and omits DNA. This repertoire includes about 300,000 distinct CDR3 sequences. This receptor was identified in a human donor with ulcerative colitis or Crohn's disease, or a healthy co-twin of an affected twin (not recorded which). This sequence joins TRBV6-2 or TRBV6-3 and TRBJ2-1; the D call from TCRdb, TRBD2, cannot be confirmed without DNA. Sequences were obtained from blood. The CDR3 reads CATRSGSIYNEQFF.